This T cell receptor beta chain emerged from a study of blood T cell repertoires in COVID-19. Study at large: Samples came from the United States, Italy and Spain, spanning acute and convalescent COVID-19. PBMCs, B-cell-depleted T cells, or T cells provided the cDNA or gDNA that made up the material.

In the authors' methods: Amplification of reference gene primers provided the estimated nucleated cell counts. Only in-frame clones appear in the TCRdb table, and some are missing; sequencing was by immunoSEQ multiplex PCR. V and J calls and clone size are as listed in that table; D and trimming were resolved from the DNA. The table shows about 260,000 clones, with around four fifths occurring only once. This TCR was sampled from a man aged 60-69 years with acute or convalescent COVID-19. The sequenced sample was peripheral blood.

CDR3 residues: CASSLFPTDTQYF. Written as DNA, the CDR3 is TGTGCCAGCAGCTTATTTCCAACAGATACGCAGTATTTT. This chain joins TRBV11-3 and TRBJ2-3; D is unclear. The CDR3 is made up of 13 amino acids. V lost 2 bases, J lost 3 bases, and 6 bases lay in between. CDR1 and CDR2 (germline): SGHNT, YENEEA. Supplemented by reference TRBV11-3 and TRBJ2-3, the full variable domain reads EAGVVQSPRYKIIEKKQPVAFWCNPISGHNTLYWYLQNLGQGPELLIRYENEEAVDDSQLPKDRFSAERLKGVDSTLKIQPAELGDSAVYLCASSLFPTDTQYFGPGTRLTVL.